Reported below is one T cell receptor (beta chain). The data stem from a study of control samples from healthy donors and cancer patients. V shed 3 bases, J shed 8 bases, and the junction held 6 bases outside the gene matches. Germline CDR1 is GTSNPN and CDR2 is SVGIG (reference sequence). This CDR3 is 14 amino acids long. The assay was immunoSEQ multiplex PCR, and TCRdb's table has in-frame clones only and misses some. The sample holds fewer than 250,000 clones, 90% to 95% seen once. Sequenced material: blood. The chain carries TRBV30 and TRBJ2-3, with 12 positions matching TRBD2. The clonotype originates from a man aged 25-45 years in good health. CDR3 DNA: TGTGCCTGGAGACTAGCGGGGGGCCCCGGTACGCAGTATTTT. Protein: CAWRLAGGPGTQYF.